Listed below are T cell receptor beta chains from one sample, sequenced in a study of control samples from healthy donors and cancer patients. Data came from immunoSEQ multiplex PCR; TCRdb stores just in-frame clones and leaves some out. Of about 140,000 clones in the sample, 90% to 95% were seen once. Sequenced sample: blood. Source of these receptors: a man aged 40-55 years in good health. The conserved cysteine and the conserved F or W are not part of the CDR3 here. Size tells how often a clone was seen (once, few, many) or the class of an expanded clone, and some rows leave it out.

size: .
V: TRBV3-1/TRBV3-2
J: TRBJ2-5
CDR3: ASSQDVMGETQY

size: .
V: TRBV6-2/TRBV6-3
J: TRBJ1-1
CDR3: ASSYNYRAAIDTEAF

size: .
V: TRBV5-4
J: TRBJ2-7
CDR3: ASSPQVGWNEQY

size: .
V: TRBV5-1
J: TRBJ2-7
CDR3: ASAGRHSEQY

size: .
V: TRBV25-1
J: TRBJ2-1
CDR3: ASSEMGEGANEQF

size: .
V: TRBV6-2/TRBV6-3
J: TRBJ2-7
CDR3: ASSTTSGRGYEQY

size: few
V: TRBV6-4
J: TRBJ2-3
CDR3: ASSDIAGGTDTQY

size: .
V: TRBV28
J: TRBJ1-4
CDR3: ASSFPRTGKLGEKLF

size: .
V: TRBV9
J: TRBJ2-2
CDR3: ASSEFRATGELF

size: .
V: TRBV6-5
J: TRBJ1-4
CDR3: ASKQQGTNNEKLF

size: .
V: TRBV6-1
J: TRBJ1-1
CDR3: ASSEEAITEAF

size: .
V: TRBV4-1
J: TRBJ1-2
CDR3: ASSQVDTTVHYGYT

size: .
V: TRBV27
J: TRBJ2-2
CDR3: ASRNSGGTGELF

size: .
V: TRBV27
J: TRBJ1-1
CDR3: AGSQSPGQTNTEAF

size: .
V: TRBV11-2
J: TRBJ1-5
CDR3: ASSETGLSNQPQH

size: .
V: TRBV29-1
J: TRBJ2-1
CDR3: SAKLAGGPLTYNEQF

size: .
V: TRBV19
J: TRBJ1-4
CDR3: ASSEGREKLF

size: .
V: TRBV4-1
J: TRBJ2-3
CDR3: ASSQRSGGTDTQY

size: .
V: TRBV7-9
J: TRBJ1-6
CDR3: ASSFTQPGQYNSPLH

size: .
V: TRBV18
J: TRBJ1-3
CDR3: ASSPDGRGNTIY

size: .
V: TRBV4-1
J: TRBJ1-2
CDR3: ASSPRGFGYGYT

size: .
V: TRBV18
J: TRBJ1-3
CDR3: ASSQEQGANGNTIY

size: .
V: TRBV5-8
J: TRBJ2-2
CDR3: ASSPQGFTGELF

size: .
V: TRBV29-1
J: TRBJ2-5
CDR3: SAGPSQETQY

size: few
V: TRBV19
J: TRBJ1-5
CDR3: ASSNFSNQPQH

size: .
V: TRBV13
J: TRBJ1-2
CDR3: ASSQSLGGFDYGYT

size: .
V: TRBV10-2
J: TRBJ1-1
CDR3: ASSESRGGIGSGTEAF

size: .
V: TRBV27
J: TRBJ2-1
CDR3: ASSLWAGGLDEQF

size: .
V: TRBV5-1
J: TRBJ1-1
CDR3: ASSFRGRNTEAF

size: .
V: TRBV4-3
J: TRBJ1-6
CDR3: ASSQGRQGNSPLH

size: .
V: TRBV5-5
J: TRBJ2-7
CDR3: ASSFWTELIEQY

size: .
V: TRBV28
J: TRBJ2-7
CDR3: ASSLPPPYHEQY

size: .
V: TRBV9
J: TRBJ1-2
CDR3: ASSVAKSGTGTIGYT

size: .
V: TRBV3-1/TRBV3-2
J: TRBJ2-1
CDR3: ASSQGLINEQF

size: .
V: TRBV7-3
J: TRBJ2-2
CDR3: ASSLVPDTGELF

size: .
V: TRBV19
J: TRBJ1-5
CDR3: ASSLRQGAIVSNQPQH

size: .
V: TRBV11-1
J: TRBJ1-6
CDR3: ASCRQTAWNSPLH

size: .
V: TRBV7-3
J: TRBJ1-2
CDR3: ASSLDSNYGYT

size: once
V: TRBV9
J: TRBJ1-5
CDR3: ASSAGTGNQPQH

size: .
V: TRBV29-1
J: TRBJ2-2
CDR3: SVVTNTGELF

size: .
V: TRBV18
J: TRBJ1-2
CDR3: ASSPGQGFYGYT

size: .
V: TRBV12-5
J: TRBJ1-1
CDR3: ASGLVLGPFSEAF

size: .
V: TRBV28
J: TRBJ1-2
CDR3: ASTQQNYGYT

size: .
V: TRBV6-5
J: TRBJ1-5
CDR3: ASAAYSNQPQH

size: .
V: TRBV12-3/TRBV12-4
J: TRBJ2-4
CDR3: ASSLSTRNIQY

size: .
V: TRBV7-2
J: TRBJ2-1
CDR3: ASSSPLAGGHPYNEQF

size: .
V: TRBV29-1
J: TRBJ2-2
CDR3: SLPLSPAGGPVGELF

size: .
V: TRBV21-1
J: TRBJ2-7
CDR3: ASSKGDRQSDYEQY

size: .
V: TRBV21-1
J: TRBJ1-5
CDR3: ASSKETGLVYSNQPQH

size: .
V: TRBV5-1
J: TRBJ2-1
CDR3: ASSLPLGLAGGHHEQF